These 8 T cell receptor beta chains came from one sample sequenced in a study of beta chain features in type 1 diabetes. Their target antigens are unknown. The study's findings and limits: In every one of the four CD4+ subsets, TCRB CDR3s were moderately but significantly shorter in Type 1 diabetes patients.

All of the isolated RNA was reverse transcribed, so expressed TCRB transcripts were sequenced. The protocol was immunoSEQ multiplex PCR, while the TCRdb copy is restricted to in-frame clones and leaves out a portion. The top ten hold roughly 0.5% of the sample, which has approximately 170,000 clones, approximately 8.1% seen once. Sequences were obtained from central memory CD4+ T cells from blood. Source of these receptors: a man aged 18 to 35 with type 1 diabetes.

This clone was seen a handful of times. The identical CDR3 is also encoded by other nucleotide sequences in the sample. This chain links TRBV29-1 with TRBJ1-1; no reliable D call. The V end lost 4 bases, the J end lost 0 bases, and 9 bases lay between the germline ends. The CDR3 sequence is 13 residues long. Germline loops: CDR1 SQVTM, CDR2 ANQGSEA. The CDR3: CSVAGRLNTEAFF. In DNA, the CDR3 is TGCAGCGTTGCGGGTCGGTTGAACACTGAAGCTTTCTTT.

V gene TRBV2 combines with J gene TRBJ2-1, with TRBD2 as a possible D gene (6 bases). V lost 6 bases to trimming and J lost 0 bases, with 9 bases between them. This CDR3 spans 14 amino acids. Germline assignment: CDR1 SNHLY and CDR2 FYNNEI. The CDR3 sequence is CASRGGPSYNEQFF. The CDR3 DNA reads TGTGCCAGCAGGGGGGGTCCCTCCTACAATGAGCAGTTCTTC. The entire variable domain, with the rest obtained from reference TRBV2 and TRBJ2-1, is as follows: EPEVTQTPSHQVTQMGQEVILRCVPISNHLYFYWYRQILGQKVEFLVSFYNNEISEKSEIFDDQFSVERPDGSNFTLKIRSTKLEDSAMYFCASRGGPSYNEQFFGPGTRLTVL.

This clone was seen more than once but under ten times. V and J are TRBV30 and TRBJ2-3, with D hard to call. Germline loops: CDR1 GTSNPN, CDR2 SVGIG (reference sequence). V shed 0 bases and J shed 8 bases, with 12 bases lying between them. This CDR3 has 13 amino acids. CDR3 sequence (DNA): TGTGCCTGGAGTGTCAGCCCCGGCGGTACGCAGTATTTT. Its protein is CAWSVSPGGTQYF.

This clone was seen a handful of times. The gene calls are TRBV7-9 and TRBJ2-5; the D is unclear. The CDR3 consists of 14 residues. Germline V gives CDR1 SEHNR, CDR2 FQNEAQ (reference sequence). Trimming cost V 1 base and J 7 bases, with 13 bases left between them. CDR3 sequence: CASSLVDSFGTQYF. The CDR3 bases are TGTGCCAGCAGCTTAGTCGATAGCTTCGGGACCCAGTACTTC.

The chain is built from TRBV7-2 and TRBJ1-2, with a tentative D call TRBD1 (5 bases). Germline CDR1 SGHTA, CDR2 FQGNSA. The CDR3 has 15 residues. The V end was cut by 4 bases, the J end by 5 bases, with 17 bases between. CDR3 in DNA: TGTGCCAGCAGCTCGCCCCCAGGGAATCTATATGGCTACACCTTC. Translation: CASSSPPGNLYGYTF. Full variable domain (remainder filled in from reference TRBV7-2 and TRBJ1-2): GAGVSQSPSNKVTEKGKDVELRCDPISGHTALYWYRQSLGQGLEFLIYFQGNSAPDKSGLPSDRFSAERTGGSVSTLTIQRTQQEDSAVYLCASSSPPGNLYGYTFGSGTRLTVV.

This clone was found many times. The chain combines TRBV15 with TRBJ1-5; the D is unclear. Germline CDR1 is LNHNV and CDR2 is YYDKDF (reference sequence). This CDR3 has 12 residues. Trimming removed 3 bases at V and 7 bases at J, with 7 bases between. Here the CDR3 reads CATSSEAQPQHF. As DNA, the CDR3 is TGTGCCACCAGCAGTGAGGCCCAGCCCCAGCATTTT.

In this sample, this clone turned up a few times. The chain is built from TRBV11-2 and TRBJ2-7; possible D gene TRBD1, 6 bases. V was pared by 0 bases and J by 2 bases, with 11 bases between. CDR1 SGHAT and CDR2 FQNNGV come from the germline V gene. This CDR3 comprises 15 residues. This CDR3 is CASSLDFDRTYEQYF. CDR3 bases: TGTGCCAGCAGCTTAGACTTCGACAGGACCTACGAGCAGTACTTC.

The chain combines TRBV9 with TRBJ1-2, with TRBD1 identical over 7 bases. Per the germline V gene, CDR1 is SGDLS and CDR2 is YYNGEE. J was trimmed by 2 bases and V by 5 bases; bases with no gene match: 9. This CDR3 is 15 amino acids long. The CDR3 coding sequence is TGTGCCAGCAGAGAAAAAACGACAGGGAACTATGGCTACACCTTC. Amino acids: CASREKTTGNYGYTF.